The present TCR beta chain was sequenced within a study of T cell repertoires in cytomegalovirus infection. Across the study: HLA-B-restricted CMV epitopes that are well studied, plus recently identified HLA-C-restricted ones, were used by the study. Through public TCR beta signatures, both CMV infection and matching HLA type were indicated.

On this clonotype itself: Its specificity is not known.

TCRdb itself ran the reads through MiXCR, one entry per CDR3 protein. The top ten hold about 26% of the sample, which has tens of thousands of distinct CDR3 sequences, around 20% seen once. CDR3 length: 12 amino acids. Per the germline V gene, CDR1 is SGHTA and CDR2 is FQGNSA. V was pared by 1 base and J by 6 bases, with 7 bases between. Notes on the study in general: Carriers of CMV plus the relevant HLA were identified by cumulative public TCR beta family frequency.

The sequence derives from a human donor in good health (CMV status not recorded). Some clones in this sample may be carry-over from other donors' samples. The sequencing here drew on CD8+ T cells from cultured PBMCs, taken from culture after CMV antigen stimulation. This chain uses TRBV7-2 with TRBJ2-7; D is uncertain. In nucleotides, the CDR3 is TGTGCCAGCAGCTTAGTAGTCCGCGAGCAGTACTTC. Protein product: CASSLVVREQYF.